This entry concerns a single TCR beta chain. What it binds is unknown. Clones were sequenced by immunoSEQ multiplex PCR, and TCRdb holds only the in-frame ones, with some missing. The sample consists of 2 million to 3 million clones, over 85% of them appearing once. The sample is drawn from a study of shared clonotypes between healthy human individuals. Regarding the study as a whole: Among the subsets, naive ones generally showed larger estimated richness than memory ones.

Trimming cost V 0 bases and J 2 bases; bases outside gene matches: 1. The V gene's germline CDR1 is SGHNT and CDR2 YYREEE (reference sequence). This CDR3 has 14 amino acids. Adult Caucasians living in Nashville, Tennessee made up all of the donors. CD4+ cells underwent separation, giving CD45RA+ naive and CD45RA-negative memory subsets. The chain has TRBV5-4 and TRBJ2-7; 8 bases are a match to TRBD2. The sample taken for sequencing was naive CD4+ T cells from PBMCs. Subset here: CD45RA+ positively selected. The clonotype originates from a young man in good health. Some clones in this sample may be carry-over from other donors' samples. The CDR3 here is CASSLVGRAYEQYF. The CDR3 nucleotides read TGTGCCAGCAGCTTGGTCGGGAGGGCCTACGAGCAGTACTTC.